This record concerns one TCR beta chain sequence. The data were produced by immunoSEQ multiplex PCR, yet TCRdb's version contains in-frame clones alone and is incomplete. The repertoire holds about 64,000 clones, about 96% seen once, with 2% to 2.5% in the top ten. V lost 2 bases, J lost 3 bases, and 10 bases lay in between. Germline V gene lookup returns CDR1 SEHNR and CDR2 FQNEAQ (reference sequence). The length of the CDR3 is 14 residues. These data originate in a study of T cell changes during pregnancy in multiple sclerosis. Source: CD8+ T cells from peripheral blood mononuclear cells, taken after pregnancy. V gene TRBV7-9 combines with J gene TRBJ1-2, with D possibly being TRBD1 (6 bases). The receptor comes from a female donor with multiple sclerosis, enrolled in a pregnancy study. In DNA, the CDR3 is TGTGCCAGCAGCTTAACAGGGTCCGACTATGGCTACACCTTC. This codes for CASSLTGSDYGYTF.